The source of this TCR beta chain is a study of lymphopenia after photon versus proton radiotherapy. TCRdb keeps only in-frame clones here, not all; method: immunoSEQ multiplex PCR. This table holds approximately 160,000 clones, about nine tenths found once. With regard to this clone: Its antigen is as yet unknown.

The germline V gene encodes CDR1 SGHTA and CDR2 FQGTGA. V gave up 6 bases and J gave up 5 bases; unmatched junction bases: 6. The CDR3 spans 14 residues. General study findings and limits: Proton therapy kept repertoires fairly stable, unlike photons, which gained effector/memory cells. In patients who died, overall survival fell as post-nadir TCR diversity dropped more.

The specimen comprised peripheral blood, sampled from a patient treated with photon-based radiotherapy. The receptor comes from a man aged 50 to 60 with gastric cancer. The chain couples TRBV7-3 to TRBJ2-2; 7 nucleotides align to TRBD1. In nucleotides, the CDR3 is TGTGCCAGCAGACCGGACAGGCTAACCGGGGAGCTGTTTTTT. Protein sequence: CASRPDRLTGELFF.